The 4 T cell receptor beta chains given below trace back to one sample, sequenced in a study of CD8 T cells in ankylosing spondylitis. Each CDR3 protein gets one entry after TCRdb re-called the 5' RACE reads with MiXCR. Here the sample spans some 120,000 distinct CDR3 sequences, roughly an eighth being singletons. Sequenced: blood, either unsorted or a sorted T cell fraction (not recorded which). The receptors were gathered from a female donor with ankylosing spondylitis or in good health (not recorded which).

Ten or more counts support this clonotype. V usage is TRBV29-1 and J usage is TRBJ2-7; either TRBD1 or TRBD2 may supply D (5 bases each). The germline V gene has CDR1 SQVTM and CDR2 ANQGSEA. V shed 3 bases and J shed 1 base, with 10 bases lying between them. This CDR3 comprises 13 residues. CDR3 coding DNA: TGCAGCGTTGAGGGGACCAATTCCTACGAGCAGTACTTC. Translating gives CSVEGTNSYEQYF.

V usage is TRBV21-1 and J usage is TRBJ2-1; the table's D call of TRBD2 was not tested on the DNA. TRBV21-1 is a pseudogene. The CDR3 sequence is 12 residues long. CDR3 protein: CASSERVHEQFF. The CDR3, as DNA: TGTGCCAGCTCCGAGCGGGTCCATGAGCAGTTCTTC.

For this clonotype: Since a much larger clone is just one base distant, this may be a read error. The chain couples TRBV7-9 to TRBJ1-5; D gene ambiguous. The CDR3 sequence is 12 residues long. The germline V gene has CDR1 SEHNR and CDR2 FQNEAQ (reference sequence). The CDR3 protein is CANSLDREPQHF. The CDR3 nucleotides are TGTGCCAACAGCTTAGATCGTGAGCCCCAGCATTTT.

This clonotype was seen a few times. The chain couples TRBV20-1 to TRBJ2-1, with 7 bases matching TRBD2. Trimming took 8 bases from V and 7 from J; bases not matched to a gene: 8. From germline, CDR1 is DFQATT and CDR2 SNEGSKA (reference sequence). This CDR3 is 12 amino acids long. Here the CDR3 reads CSPTLGGNEQFF. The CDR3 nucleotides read TGCAGTCCCACCCTCGGGGGGAATGAGCAGTTCTTC.